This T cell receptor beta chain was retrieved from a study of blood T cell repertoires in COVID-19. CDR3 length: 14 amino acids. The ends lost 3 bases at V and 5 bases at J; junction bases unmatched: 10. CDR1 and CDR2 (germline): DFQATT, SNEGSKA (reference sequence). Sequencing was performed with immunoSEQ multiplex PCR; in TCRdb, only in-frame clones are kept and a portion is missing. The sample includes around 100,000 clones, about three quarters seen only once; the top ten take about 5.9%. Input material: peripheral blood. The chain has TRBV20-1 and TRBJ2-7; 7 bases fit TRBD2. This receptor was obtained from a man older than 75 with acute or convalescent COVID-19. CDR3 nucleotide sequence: TGCAGTGCTAGTGCGGGCCGCGGGGGAAACGAGCAGTACTTC. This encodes CSASAGRGGNEQYF.